Reported below is one T cell receptor (beta chain). Its antigen remains unknown. Following extraction, RNA underwent reverse transcription to cDNA, which served as the sequencing template. Produced via immunoSEQ multiplex PCR; TCRdb's table is partial and in-frame only. The sample carries roughly 250,000 clones, 60% recorded once. The treatment was: oral pan-JAK inhibitor, 5-10 mg twice daily. This entry is derived from a study of CD8+ T cells in alopecia areata. The CDR3 consists of 16 residues. V was shortened by 0 bases and J by 0 bases, with 9 bases between the two germline ends. CDR1 is MNHGY and CDR2 is SAAAGT in the germline V gene. Study-level results: Under tofacitinib, fewer expanded CD8+ clones appeared among the top 100 scalp clones.

Material: CD4+ T cells sorted from blood, obtained around week 54, from a patient treated with tofacitinib. The TCR originated in a human donor with alopecia areata. This chain joins TRBV6-8 and TRBJ1-5; D uncertain. CDR3: CASSYSHINSNQPQHF. In DNA form, the CDR3 reads TGTGCCAGCAGTTACTCGCACATAAATAGCAATCAGCCCCAGCATTTT.